A single sample is the source of the 30 T cell receptor beta chains below, sequenced in a study of T cells in Graves' hyperthyroidism and ophthalmopathy. TCR beta CDR3 sequences were amplified from RNA transcripts. TCR CDR3 regions were first amplified by RT-PCR with HTBI primers. TCRdb called the multiplex PCR reads again in MiXCR, with one record for every CDR3 protein. Of 300,000 to 450,000 distinct CDR3 sequences in the sample, approximately 15% were seen once. The source material was blood. The receptors shown here come from a woman in her late teens or twenties with Graves' hyperthyroidism that later progressed to Graves' ophthalmopathy.

This clonotype was counted at least ten times. The rearrangement uses TRBV13 and TRBJ2-2, with 10 nucleotides matching TRBD2. With V trimmed by 1 base and J by 4 bases, 3 bases remained unmatched. CDR3 size: 16 residues. Germline CDR1 is PRHDT and CDR2 is FYEKMQ (reference sequence). CDR3 sequence reads: CASSLALAGVTGELFF. The CDR3, as DNA: TGTGCCAGCAGCTTAGCCCTAGCGGGAGTCACCGGGGAGCTGTTTTTT.

This clonotype appeared many times. V is TRBV27 and J is TRBJ2-3; 10 positions agree with TRBD2. The V and J ends lost 7 bases and 3 bases, in that order; junction bases with no gene match: 10. In germline, CDR1 is MNHEY, CDR2 SMNVEV (reference sequence). This CDR3 is 16 amino acids long. CDR3 amino acids: CASKGLAGELTDTQYF. DNA for the CDR3: TGTGCCAGCAAGGGGCTAGCGGGAGAGCTGACAGATACGCAGTATTTT.

This clonotype was seen only a few times. A much larger clone sits a single nucleotide away, making a read error possible. The CDR3 carries no conserved terminal phenylalanine or tryptophan, so it likely arises from a read error. This chain joins TRBV2 and TRBJ2-1; TRBD1 matches 9 bases. The V segment lost 3 bases and the J segment 9 bases; nucleotides outside the gene matches: 6. This CDR3 has 14 residues. The germline gives CDR1 SNHLY, CDR2 FYNNEI. As DNA, the CDR3 is TGTGCCAGCAGTGAGGGACAGGGCTGGGGTGAGCAGTTCTCC. It specifies CASSEGQGWGEQFS.

This clonotype was recorded at least ten times. The chain uses TRBV5-1 and TRBJ2-3; tentative D call: TRBD1 (6 bases). The CDR3 contains 13 residues. Germline V lookup: CDR1 SGHRS, CDR2 YFSETQ. Trimming stripped 7 bases from V and 2 bases from J, with 11 bases between. The CDR3 sequence: CASQQGYTDTQYF. CDR3 DNA sequence: TGCGCCAGCCAACAGGGTTACACAGATACGCAGTATTTT.

This clonotype was seen many times. The chain combines TRBV25-1 with TRBJ2-7; TRBD2 agrees at 11 bases. The germline CDR1 and CDR2 sequences are MGHDK and SYGVNS. V was clipped by 8 bases and J by 3 bases; unmatched bases: 6. There are 14 residues in the CDR3. The CDR3 is CASAGTSGHYEQYF. The DNA of the CDR3 is TGTGCCAGCGCAGGGACTAGCGGACACTACGAGCAGTACTTC.

In regard to this clonotype: A much larger clone sits a single nucleotide away, making a read error possible. CDR3 residues: CASSSISGRTHEQYF. The CDR3 DNA sequence: TGTGCCAGCAGTTCTATAAGCGGGAGGACTCACGAGCAGTACTTC. J is TRBJ2-7 and V is TRBV12-3 or TRBV12-4; TRBD2 matches 9 bases. With 4 bases clipped from V and 5 bases from J, the junction kept 9 bases outside the gene matches. The CDR3 has 15 amino acids.

This clonotype was found many times. The V gene is TRBV20-1, the J gene TRBJ2-3; D might be TRBD2 (5 bases). The CDR3 has 12 residues. CDR1 is DFQATT and CDR2 is SNEGSKA in the germline V gene (reference sequence). V lost 6 bases and J 3 bases, leaving 10 bases between the germline ends. The CDR3 is CSAPPGTDTQYF. The CDR3 DNA reads as TGCAGTGCCCCACCGGGGACAGATACGCAGTATTTT.

This clonotype was found many times. The chain uses TRBV13 and TRBJ1-1, with D hard to call. Deletions cut 4 bases from V and 6 bases from J, with 21 bases between. Germline V gene sequence: CDR1 PRHDT, CDR2 FYEKMQ (reference sequence). The CDR3 is made up of 16 amino acids. The CDR3 loop is CASSSVRVSSFSEAFF. CDR3 coding DNA: TGTGCCAGCAGCTCGGTAAGGGTTTCGAGTTTTTCTGAAGCTTTCTTT.

Worth noting for this clonotype: With a much larger clone just one base away, this may be a read error. This chain joins TRBV20-1 and TRBJ2-7, with D perhaps being TRBD1 or TRBD2 (5 bases each). The length of the CDR3 is 12 residues. Germline CDR1 is DFQATT and CDR2 is SNEGSKA (reference sequence). The CDR3 reads CSKRGEGYKQYF. For the CDR3, the DNA is TGCAGCAAGAGAGGGGAAGGCTACAAGCAGTACTTC.

At least ten counts were recorded for this clonotype. This chain links TRBV15 with TRBJ1-2, with TRBD1 matching 8 bases. The germline V gene has CDR1 LNHNV and CDR2 YYDKDF (reference sequence). The CDR3 has 14 residues. The V segment lost 5 bases and the J segment 5 bases; nucleotides outside the gene matches: 7. CDR3 DNA sequence: TGTGCCACCAGCCGGTACAGGGGGGGATATGGCTACACCTTC. Translating gives CATSRYRGGYGYTF.

The chain uses TRBV6-1 and TRBJ1-5; possible D gene TRBD1, 5 bases. The CDR3 length is 15 residues. V was trimmed by 1 base and J by 5 bases, leaving 12 bases between them. The germline V gene has CDR1 MNHNS and CDR2 SASEGT. In DNA, the CDR3 is TGTGCCAGCAGTGAAGGATGGGGCCTGGATCAGCCCCAGCATTTT. It encodes CASSEGWGLDQPQHF.

This clonotype was detected many times. CDR3 protein: CSTQTGDGIRPEAFF. In DNA, the CDR3 is TGCAGTACCCAAACGGGGGACGGAATACGCCCTGAAGCTTTCTTT. The chain is built from TRBV20-1 and TRBJ1-1, with TRBD1 as a possible D gene (5 bases). This CDR3 is 15 amino acids long. Trimming removed 8 bases at V and 6 bases at J, with 25 bases between. From germline, CDR1 is DFQATT and CDR2 SNEGSKA (reference sequence).

The chain carries TRBV5-8 and TRBJ2-1; weak D call: TRBD2 (5 bases). The ends were cut back, 4 bases at V and 4 bases at J, with 15 bases in the middle. This CDR3 has 15 residues. CDR1 is SGHTS and CDR2 is YDEGEE in the germline V gene. For the CDR3, the DNA is TGTGCCAGCAGCGAAGGACTGACAAAATACAATGAGCAGTTCTTC. This gives the protein CASSEGLTKYNEQFF.

With respect to this clonotype: This may arise from a read error, as a much more abundant clone is one base away. This chain connects TRBV6-1 to TRBJ2-1; 16 bases fit TRBD2. Germline lookup yields CDR1 MNHNS and CDR2 SASEGT. This CDR3 has 18 residues. This chain's CDR3 is CASSEPGTSGRALNERFF. The CDR3, as DNA: TGTGCCAGCAGTGAACCAGGGACTAGCGGGAGGGCCTTGAATGAGCGGTTCTTC.

With respect to this clonotype: The conserved final phenylalanine or tryptophan is absent from the CDR3, which likely points to a read error. V usage is TRBV13 and J usage is TRBJ2-7, with D possibly TRBD1 on 6 matching bases. V lost 1 base and J 1 base, leaving 8 bases between the germline ends. Germline V gene sequence: CDR1 PRHDT, CDR2 FYEKMQ (reference sequence). The CDR3 is made up of 14 amino acids. For the CDR3, the DNA is TGTGCCAGCAGCTTAGAGGACAGTTCCTACGAGCAGTACCTC. As protein: CASSLEDSSYEQYL.

This clonotype was recorded a few times. CDR3 sequence reads: CASSSAVGQPQHF. CDR3 DNA: TGTGCCAGCAGCTCGGCCGTCGGGCAGCCCCAGCATTTT. The chain combines TRBV6-1 with TRBJ1-5; D call uncertain. Germline CDR1 MNHNS, CDR2 SASEGT. With 6 bases removed from V and 7 bases from J, the gap between germline ends came to 13 bases. The CDR3 length is 13 residues.

The rearrangement uses TRBV19 and TRBJ2-1, with TRBD2 matching over 11 bases. CDR1 is LNHDA, CDR2 SQIVND, per germline (reference sequence). Losses at the gene ends were 4 bases for V and 3 bases for J; bases not matched to a gene: 11. The CDR3 length is 18 residues. CDR3 bases: TGTGCCAGTAGTAGAATAGCGGGAGGGCCCCTTATCTACAATGAGCAGTTCTTC. Residues: CASSRIAGGPLIYNEQFF.

This clonotype was picked up many times. This CDR3 is CASSRPNQPQHF. The CDR3 coding sequence is TGTGCCAGCAGCCGACCCAATCAGCCCCAGCATTTT. This chain uses TRBV28 with TRBJ1-5; no clear D gene. Germline lookup yields CDR1 MDHEN and CDR2 SYDVKM. The CDR3 totals 12 residues. V gave up 6 bases and J gave up 3 bases, with 6 bases separating them.

In this sample, this clonotype turned up a few times. One end of the junction is discordant with germline, which a read error may explain. The V call is TRBV20-1, the J call TRBJ2-5, with 8 bases lining up with TRBD2. This CDR3 has 14 amino acids. Germline CDR1 and CDR2: DFQATT and SNEGSKA (reference sequence). CDR3 amino acids: CSAPRRGGGEAQYF. The CDR3, as DNA: TGCAGTGCCCCCCGCCGGGGGGGCGGAGAGGCCCAGTACTTC.

This clonotype was found many times. CDR3 protein: CASSFEGANGYTF. The CDR3 DNA follows: TGTGCCAGCAGTTTCGAGGGCGCGAATGGCTACACCTTC. The gene calls are TRBV27 and TRBJ1-2, with no clear D. CDR1 MNHEY and CDR2 SMNVEV come from the germline V gene (reference sequence). The V and J ends lost 3 bases and 6 bases respectively, with 11 bases between them. The CDR3 covers 13 residues.

This clonotype turned up a few times. The V and J genes are TRBV6-1 and TRBJ2-1, with D maybe TRBD2 (6 bases). Germline V gene data show CDR1 as MNHNS and CDR2 as SASEGT. CDR3 length: 16 amino acids. V was pared by 11 bases and J by 5 bases, with 25 bases between. As DNA, the CDR3 is TGTGCCGCTTCATTTGGAGGAGGGACCCGTAACAATGAGCAGTTCTTC. Encoded protein: CAASFGGGTRNNEQFF.

This chain uses TRBV6-2 or TRBV6-3 with TRBJ1-5; 7 bases fit TRBD1. The CDR3 covers 16 residues. The germline V gene encodes CDR1 MNHEY and CDR2 SVGEGT. Trimming took 2 bases from V and 0 from J; bases not matched to a gene: 4. The CDR3 DNA reads as TGTGCCAGCAGTTACCGGGACAGCTATAGCAATCAGCCCCAGCATTTT. This sequence encodes CASSYRDSYSNQPQHF.

This clonotype was counted at least ten times. CDR3 coding DNA: TGTGCCTGGAGTGTAGGGAATGATCAGCCCCAGCATTTT. Translated: CAWSVGNDQPQHF. The J gene is TRBJ1-5, the V gene TRBV30; D is undetermined. CDR3 length equals 13 residues. Germline lookup yields CDR1 GTSNPN and CDR2 SVGIG (reference sequence). Trimming removed 0 bases from V and 5 bases from J, with 8 bases in between.

This clonotype was found once. The genes are TRBV6-5 and TRBJ2-1; 11 positions match TRBD2. V lost 2 bases and J lost 4; bases outside the gene matches: 4. Germline loops: CDR1 MNHEY, CDR2 SVGAGI. This CDR3 contains 16 residues. The CDR3 reads CASSYLTSGNYNEQFF. The CDR3 nucleotides read TGTGCCAGCAGTTACCTGACTAGCGGGAATTACAATGAGCAGTTCTTC.

This clonotype was found a few times. For the CDR3, the DNA is TGTGCCAGCAGCCTAAATGACGGGACCTACAATGAGCAGTTCTTC. The encoded protein is CASSLNDGTYNEQFF. This rearrangement joins TRBV11-3 to TRBJ2-1, with a possible D match to TRBD2 (5 bases). Germline loops: CDR1 SGHNT, CDR2 YENEEA. The ends were cut back, 5 bases at V and 2 bases at J, with 13 bases in the middle. The CDR3 spans 15 residues.

This clonotype was counted ten times or more. The V gene is TRBV7-8, the J gene TRBJ2-4, with TRBD1 identical over 7 bases. Unmatched junction bases numbered 12, after V lost 1 base and J lost 0 bases. The CDR3 has 19 residues. Germline V gene sequence: CDR1 SGHVS, CDR2 FQNEAQ. The CDR3 DNA sequence: TGTGCCAGCAGCTTAGGAAGGGGGCGAGAAAGTCGAGCCAAAAACATTCAGTACTTC. Amino acids: CASSLGRGRESRAKNIQYF.

In its sample, this clonotype was seen many times. This chain links TRBV20-1 with TRBJ1-5; D is possibly TRBD1 (6 bases). V lost 5 bases, J lost 2 bases, and 16 bases lay in between. Germline loops: CDR1 DFQATT, CDR2 SNEGSKA (reference sequence). This CDR3 comprises 15 residues. The CDR3 nucleotides are TGCAGTGCTGTTTCAGGGGCTGGGGGCAATCAGCCCCAGCATTTT. This sequence encodes CSAVSGAGGNQPQHF.

The V and J genes are TRBV6-1 and TRBJ2-1; TRBD2 might be the D (5 bases). The CDR3 spans 13 residues. Germline V CDR1 and CDR2: MNHNS, SASEGT. V was pared by 7 bases and J by 7 bases, with 14 bases between. The CDR3 DNA reads TGTGCCAGCACCCCAGCGGTGAGGAATGAGCAGTTCTTC. The encoded protein is CASTPAVRNEQFF.

This clonotype was counted many times. The genes are TRBV11-2 and TRBJ2-5; perhaps TRBD2 as D (5 bases). From germline, CDR1 is SGHAT and CDR2 FQNNGV. The CDR3 totals 15 residues. Trimming took off 1 base at V and 2 bases at J, with 11 bases between the two ends. The CDR3 sequence: CASSLVERPQETQYF. The CDR3 DNA reads TGTGCCAGCAGCTTAGTGGAGCGGCCTCAAGAGACCCAGTACTTC.

This clonotype was seen repeatedly, ten times or more. This chain uses TRBV3-1 with TRBJ2-1; 7 bases agree with TRBD1. The CDR3 contains 14 residues. Germline assignment: CDR1 LGHDT and CDR2 YNNKEL (reference sequence). J was trimmed by 5 bases and V by 4 bases; bases with no gene match: 5. The CDR3 region is CASSPSTGNNEQFF. DNA for the CDR3: TGTGCCAGCAGCCCCTCGACAGGGAACAATGAGCAGTTCTTC.